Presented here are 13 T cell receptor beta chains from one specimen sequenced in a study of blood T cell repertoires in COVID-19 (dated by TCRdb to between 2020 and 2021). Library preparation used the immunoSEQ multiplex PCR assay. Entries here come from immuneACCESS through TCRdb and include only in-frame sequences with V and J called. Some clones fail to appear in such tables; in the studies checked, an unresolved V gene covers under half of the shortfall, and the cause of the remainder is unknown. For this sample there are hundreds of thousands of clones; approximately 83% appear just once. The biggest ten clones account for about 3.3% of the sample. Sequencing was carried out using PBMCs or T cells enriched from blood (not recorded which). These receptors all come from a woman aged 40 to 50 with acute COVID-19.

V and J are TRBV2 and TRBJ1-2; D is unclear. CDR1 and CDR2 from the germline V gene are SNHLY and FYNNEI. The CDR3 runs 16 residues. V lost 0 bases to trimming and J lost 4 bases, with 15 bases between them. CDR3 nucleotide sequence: TGTGCCAGCAGTGAAGCGCGCGGGGTGAAGGGCTATGGCTACACCTTC. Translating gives CASSEARGVKGYGYTF.

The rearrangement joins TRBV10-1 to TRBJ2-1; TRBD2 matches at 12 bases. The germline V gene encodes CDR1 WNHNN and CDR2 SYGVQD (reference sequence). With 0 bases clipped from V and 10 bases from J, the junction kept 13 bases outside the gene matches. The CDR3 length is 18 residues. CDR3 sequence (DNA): TGCGCCAGCAGTGAGTCGGAAGCCGGTCTAGCGGGAGGGTTAGAGCAGTTCTTC. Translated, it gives CASSESEAGLAGGLEQFF.

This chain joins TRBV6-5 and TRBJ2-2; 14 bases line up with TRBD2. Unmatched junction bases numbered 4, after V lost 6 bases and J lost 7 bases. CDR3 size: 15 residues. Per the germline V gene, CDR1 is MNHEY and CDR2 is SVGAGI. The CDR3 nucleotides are TGTGCCAGCAGCCTGGGACTAGCGGGAGTCGGGGAGCTGTTTTTT. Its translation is CASSLGLAGVGELFF.

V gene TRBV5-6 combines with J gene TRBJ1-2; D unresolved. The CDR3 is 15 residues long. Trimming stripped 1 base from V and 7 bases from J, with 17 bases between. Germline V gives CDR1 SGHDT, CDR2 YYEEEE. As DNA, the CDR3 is TGTGCCAGCAGCTTGTTGATTCTCCCCGGGGTTGGCTACACCTTC. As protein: CASSLLILPGVGYTF.

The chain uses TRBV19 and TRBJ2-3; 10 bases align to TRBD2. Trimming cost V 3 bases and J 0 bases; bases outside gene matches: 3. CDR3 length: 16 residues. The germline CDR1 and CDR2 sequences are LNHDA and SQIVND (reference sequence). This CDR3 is CASSIQLAGSTDTQYF. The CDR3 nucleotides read TGTGCCAGTAGTATCCAACTAGCGGGGAGCACAGATACGCAGTATTTT.

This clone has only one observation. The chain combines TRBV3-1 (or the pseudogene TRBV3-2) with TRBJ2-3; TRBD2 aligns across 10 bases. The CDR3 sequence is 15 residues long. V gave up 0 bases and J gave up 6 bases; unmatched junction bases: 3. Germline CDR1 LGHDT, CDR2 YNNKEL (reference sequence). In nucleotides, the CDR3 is TGTGCCAGCAGCCAAGATCTAGCGGGAGTGGATACGCAGTATTTT. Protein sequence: CASSQDLAGVDTQYF.

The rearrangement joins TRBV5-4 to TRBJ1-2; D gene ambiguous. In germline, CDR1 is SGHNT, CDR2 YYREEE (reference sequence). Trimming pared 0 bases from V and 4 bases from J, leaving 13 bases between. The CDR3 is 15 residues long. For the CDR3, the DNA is TGTGCCAGCAGCTTGGCCGGCGGCAGTAGCTATGGCTACACCTTC. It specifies CASSLAGGSSYGYTF.

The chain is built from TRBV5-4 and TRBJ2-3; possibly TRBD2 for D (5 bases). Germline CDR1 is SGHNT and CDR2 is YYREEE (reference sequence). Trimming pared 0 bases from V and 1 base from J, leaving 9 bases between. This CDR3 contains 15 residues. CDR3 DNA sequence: TGTGCCAGCAGCTTGGAAGGACTGGGCACAGATACGCAGTATTTT. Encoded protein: CASSLEGLGTDTQYF.

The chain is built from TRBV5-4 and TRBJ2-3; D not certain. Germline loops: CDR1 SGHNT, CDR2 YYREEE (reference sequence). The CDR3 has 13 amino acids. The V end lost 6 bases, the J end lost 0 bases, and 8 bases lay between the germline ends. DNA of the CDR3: TGTGCCAGCACCCATCAGAGCACAGATACGCAGTATTTT. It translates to CASTHQSTDTQYF.

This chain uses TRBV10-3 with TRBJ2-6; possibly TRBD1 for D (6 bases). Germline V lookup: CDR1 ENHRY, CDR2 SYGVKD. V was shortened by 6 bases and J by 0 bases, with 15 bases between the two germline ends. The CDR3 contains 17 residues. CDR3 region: CAIRDSTQSSGANVLTF. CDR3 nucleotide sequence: TGTGCCATCAGGGACAGCACCCAGAGCTCTGGGGCCAACGTCCTGACTTTC.

CDR3 DNA: TGTGCCAGCAGTCCCCGCTGGGGGGGGACAGATACGCAGTATTTT. It translates to CASSPRWGGTDTQYF. The chain has TRBV27 and TRBJ2-3; TRBD2 matches 7 bases. V shed 5 bases and J 3 bases; nucleotides not matched to a gene: 8. Germline loops: CDR1 MNHEY, CDR2 SMNVEV (reference sequence). There are 15 residues in the CDR3.

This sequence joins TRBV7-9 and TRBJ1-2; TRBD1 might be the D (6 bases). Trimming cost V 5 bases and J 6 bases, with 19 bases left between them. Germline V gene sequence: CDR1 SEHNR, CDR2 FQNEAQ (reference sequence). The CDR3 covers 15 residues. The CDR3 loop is CASSPLRGGADGYTF. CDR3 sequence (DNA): TGTGCCAGCAGCCCTTTGCGGGGGGGCGCGGATGGCTACACCTTC.

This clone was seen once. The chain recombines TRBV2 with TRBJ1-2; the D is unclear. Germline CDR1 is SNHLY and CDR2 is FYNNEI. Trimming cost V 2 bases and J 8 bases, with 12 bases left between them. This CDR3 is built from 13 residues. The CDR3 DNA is TGTGCCAGCAGTGAACCCCGGGTTCGAGGCTACACCTTC. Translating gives CASSEPRVRGYTF.